This is a list of T cell receptor beta chains from one sample in a study of shared T cell receptors in the human thymus. Using immunoSEQ multiplex PCR, the repertoire was profiled, and TCRdb retains in-frame clones only, with some absent. Of over 350,000 clones detected, approximately 95% appear once; the ten largest clones hold roughly 0.021%. What was sequenced was thymocytes. Receptors originate from a human donor. Both conserved end residues are part of each CDR3. D genes are given only for firm matches. Not every row has a clone size; where given, it reads once, few, many or a size class.

.	TRBJ2-1	TRBV6-5	.	14	CASSYQRAYNEQFF	TGTGCCAGCAGTTACCAGCGGGCGTACAATGAGCAGTTCTTC
.	TRBJ1-4	TRBV30	.	13	CAWSSGGGEKLFF	TGTGCCTGGAGTAGCGGGGGTGGTGAAAAACTGTTTTTT
.	TRBJ1-2	TRBV2	.	13	CASPDGPTYGYTF	TGTGCCAGTCCGGACGGACCCACCTATGGCTACACCTTC
TRBD2	TRBJ2-7	TRBV28	.	19	CASSFPGTSGFYSSYEQYF	TGTGCCAGCAGTTTCCCCGGGACTAGCGGATTCTATAGCTCCTACGAGCAGTACTTC
.	TRBJ2-3	TRBV9	.	18	CASSSSSSRRSSTDTQYF	TGTGCCAGCAGCTCCAGTAGTAGTAGGCGCTCCAGCACAGATACGCAGTATTTT
.	TRBJ2-1	TRBV7-6	.	16	CASSSPGTTVANEQFF	TGTGCCAGCAGCTCACCGGGGACAACGGTCGCCAATGAGCAGTTCTTC
TRBD2	TRBJ2-7	TRBV5-1	.	17	CASSPNPGTSGGYEQYF	TGCGCCAGCAGCCCCAACCCGGGGACTAGCGGGGGCTACGAGCAGTACTTC
TRBD1	TRBJ1-2	TRBV5-1	.	15	CASSLGQGADYGYTF	TGCGCCAGCAGCTTGGGACAGGGGGCGGACTATGGCTACACCTTC
TRBD1	TRBJ1-2	TRBV18	.	14	CASSQGQGSWGYTF	TGTGCCAGCTCACAGGGACAGGGATCGTGGGGCTACACCTTC
.	TRBJ1-3	TRBV9	.	18	CASSDLRDEVLSGNTIYF	TGTGCCAGCAGCGACCTCCGGGACGAAGTTCTATCTGGAAACACCATATATTTT
.	TRBJ1-1	TRBV27	.	16	CASSPKSGAWNTEAFF	TGTGCCAGCAGCCCCAAGTCGGGGGCGTGGAACACTGAAGCTTTCTTT
.	TRBJ1-5	TRBV28	once	13	CASSFLGNQPQHF	TGTGCCAGCAGTTTTTTGGGGAATCAGCCCCAGCATTTT
TRBD2	TRBJ2-1	TRBV7-9	.	15	CASSLEVAGHNEQFF	TGTGCCAGCAGCTTAGAGGTAGCGGGTCACAATGAGCAGTTCTTC
.	TRBJ1-1	TRBV7-3	.	16	CASSLGGTAMNTEAFF	TGTGCCAGCAGCTTAGGAGGGACCGCAATGAACACTGAAGCTTTCTTT
.	TRBJ1-5	TRBV4-1	.	16	CASSGAQGGNNQPQHF	TGCGCCAGCAGCGGTGCGCAAGGGGGGAACAATCAGCCCCAGCATTTT
.	TRBJ1-1	TRBV27	.	14	CASSSRQLNTEAFF	TGTGCCAGCAGTTCAAGACAGTTGAACACTGAAGCTTTCTTT
.	TRBJ1-2	TRBV29-1	once	16	CSVPTVDKLFDYGYTF	TGCAGCGTGCCGACAGTAGACAAACTTTTTGACTATGGCTACACCTTC
.	TRBJ2-1	TRBV10-3	.	15	CAISGSGPTYNEQFF	TGTGCCATCAGTGGTAGCGGCCCTACCTACAATGAGCAGTTCTTC
TRBD1	TRBJ2-7	TRBV4-2	.	14	CASSPRDRGDEQYF	TGTGCCAGCAGCCCCCGGGACAGGGGGGACGAGCAGTACTTC
.	TRBJ1-1	TRBV27	.	16	CASSPGHRAVGTEAFF	TGTGCCAGCAGTCCGGGGCACAGGGCTGTCGGCACTGAAGCTTTCTTT
.	TRBJ1-1	TRBV7-9	.	13	CASSSRGCGGAFF	TGTGCCAGCAGCTCTAGGGGCTGCGGGGGGGCTTTCTTT
.	TRBJ2-1	TRBV7-2	.	13	CASSLNVERREFF	TGTGCCAGCAGCTTAAATGTAGAGCGAAGGGAGTTCTTC
TRBD1	TRBJ2-7	TRBV18	.	14	CASSRSDRGDEQYF	TGTGCCAGCTCACGATCGGACAGGGGAGACGAGCAGTACTTC
.	TRBJ1-2	TRBV28	.	13	CASRTNPNYGYTF	TGTGCCAGCAGGACTAACCCGAACTATGGCTACACCTTC
.	TRBJ2-1	TRBV4-1	.	12	CASSRRRNEQFF	TGCGCCAGCAGCCGCAGGAGGAATGAGCAGTTCTTC
.	TRBJ2-1	TRBV10-2	.	16	CASTLLVGMGHNEQFF	TGCGCCAGCACCCTCCTCGTGGGGATGGGACACAATGAGCAGTTCTTC
.	TRBJ2-1	TRBV29-1	once	16	CSVEGLWGDINNEQFF	TGCAGCGTTGAAGGGCTCTGGGGGGACATCAACAATGAGCAGTTCTTC
.	TRBJ2-6	TRBV28	once	14	CASDESSGANVLTF	TGTGCCAGCGACGAGAGCTCTGGGGCCAACGTCCTGACTTTC
TRBD2	TRBJ2-5	TRBV4-1	.	20	CASSQDPGVAGSPTQETQYF	TGCGCCAGCAGCCAAGATCCGGGGGTAGCGGGATCCCCGACACAAGAGACCCAGTACTTC
TRBD1	TRBJ1-4	TRBV28	.	18	CASSSKAIRGQVGEKLFF	TGTGCCAGCAGTTCCAAAGCGATCAGGGGGCAAGTCGGTGAAAAACTGTTTTTT
TRBD1	TRBJ1-2	TRBV27	once	15	CASMNRGREDYGYTF	TGTGCCAGCATGAACAGGGGGCGAGAGGACTATGGCTACACCTTC
.	TRBJ1-2	TRBV7-2	.	16	CASSPPLGLRGYGYTF	TGTGCCAGCAGCCCCCCGCTAGGGCTGAGAGGCTATGGCTACACCTTC
TRBD2	TRBJ2-7	TRBV30	.	14	CAWSVRGRTYEQYF	TGTGCCTGGAGTGTACGCGGGAGGACCTACGAGCAGTACTTC
TRBD1	TRBJ1-2	TRBV10-2	.	18	CASSESEQGAILTYGYTF	TGCGCCAGCAGTGAGTCGGAGCAGGGGGCTATATTAACCTATGGCTACACCTTC
.	TRBJ2-1	TRBV4-3	.	16	CASSQGVRSPYNEQFF	TGCGCCAGCAGCCAAGGGGTCCGGTCCCCCTACAATGAGCAGTTCTTC
TRBD1	TRBJ2-1	TRBV4-3	.	16	CASSQAAQGARNEQFF	TGCGCCAGCAGCCAAGCTGCACAGGGGGCTAGGAATGAGCAGTTCTTC
.	TRBJ1-4	TRBV30	.	16	CAWSVRQFSTNEKLFF	TGTGCCTGGAGTGTACGGCAGTTTTCAACTAATGAAAAACTGTTTTTT
TRBD1	TRBJ2-3	TRBV6-4	.	13	CATADRVSDTQYF	TGTGCCACCGCGGACAGGGTGTCCGATACGCAGTATTTT
TRBD1	TRBJ1-1	TRBV7-2	.	17	CASSSTPGTGSRTEAFF	TGTGCCAGCAGCTCAACACCGGGGACAGGCTCAAGAACTGAAGCTTTCTTT
.	TRBJ2-7	TRBV5-8	once	12	CASSLAPYEQYF	TGTGCCAGCAGCTTGGCCCCCTACGAGCAGTACTTC
.	TRBJ2-7	TRBV2	once	13	CASSGGRSRGQYF	TGTGCCAGCAGTGGGGGTCGAAGCCGCGGGCAGTACTTC
.	TRBJ1-1	TRBV19	.	13	CASRGLGNTEAFF	TGTGCCAGTAGGGGACTAGGGAACACTGAAGCTTTCTTT
.	TRBJ1-1	TRBV25-1	.	17	CASSEFDIPRGDTEAFF	TGTGCCAGCAGTGAATTCGACATACCCCGGGGGGACACTGAAGCTTTCTTT
TRBD1	TRBJ2-7	TRBV5-1	once	14	CASRGTVSSYEQYF	TGCGCCAGCAGGGGGACAGTTAGCTCCTACGAGCAGTACTTC
TRBD2	TRBJ2-5	TRBV29-1	.	12	CSVGTSGETQYF	TGCAGCGTTGGGACTAGCGGAGAGACCCAGTACTTC
.	TRBJ2-1	TRBV28	.	14	CASSPTVARNEQFF	TGTGCCAGCAGCCCCACCGTGGCCCGCAATGAGCAGTTCTTC
.	TRBJ2-7	TRBV7-5	.	16	CARSGRQVQSSYEQYF	TGTGCCAGAAGCGGCAGACAGGTACAGTCCTCCTACGAGCAGTACTTC
TRBD2	TRBJ2-7	TRBV29-1	.	14	CSVTSGQGVYEQYF	TGCAGCGTGACTAGCGGTCAAGGGGTCTACGAGCAGTACTTC
.	TRBJ2-3	TRBV15	.	15	CATSSSGRETDTQYF	TGTGCCACCAGTTCCAGCGGCAGGGAAACAGATACGCAGTATTTT
TRBD2	TRBJ2-3	TRBV28	once	20	CASRGRLAGDCVGGTDTQYF	TGTGCCAGCAGGGGCAGGCTAGCGGGAGATTGTGTTGGTGGCACAGATACGCAGTATTTT
TRBD2	TRBJ2-1	TRBV7-7	.	18	CASSLGLAGVRSYNEQFF	TGTGCCAGCAGCCTCGGACTAGCGGGAGTCCGTTCGTACAATGAGCAGTTCTTC
TRBD2	TRBJ2-5	TRBV28	.	16	CASSKRLAYRRETQYF	TGTGCCAGCAGTAAACGACTAGCATACCGTCGGGAGACCCAGTACTTC